The 20 T cell receptor beta chains presented below share a single source sample, sequenced in a study of blood T cell repertoires in COVID-19 (dated by TCRdb to 2018 to 2020). Libraries were prepared through the immunoSEQ multiplex PCR assay. Entries here come from immuneACCESS through TCRdb and include only in-frame sequences with V and J called. Some clones fail to appear in such tables; in the studies checked, an unresolved V gene covers under half of the shortfall, and the cause of the remainder is unknown. This sample holds 110,000 to 150,000 clones; roughly 82% were observed only once. The ten largest clones take up less than 15% of the sample. What was sequenced was peripheral blood. All receptors derive from an older man with acute or convalescent COVID-19.

This clone was counted at least ten times. The chain carries TRBV7-2 and TRBJ2-7; D gene uncertain. V was trimmed by 1 base and J by 3 bases, leaving 10 bases between them. The CDR3 extends over 14 amino acids. Looked up from germline, CDR1 is SGHTA and CDR2 is FQGNSA. CDR3 DNA sequence: TGTGCCAGCAGCTTAGAACAGCTTGGCTACGAGCAGTACTTC. Translated, it gives CASSLEQLGYEQYF.

The V and J genes are TRBV11-3 and TRBJ2-5; 11 bases map to TRBD1. CDR3 length equals 15 residues. V shed 5 bases and J 5 bases; nucleotides not matched to a gene: 7. From germline, CDR1 is SGHNT and CDR2 YENEEA. CDR3 protein: CASSMDRDRGETQYF. The CDR3 nucleotides are TGTGCCAGCAGCATGGACCGGGACAGGGGGGAGACCCAGTACTTC.

This clone was detected ten times or more. This chain links TRBV6-2 or TRBV6-3 with TRBJ2-7; 8 bases are shared with TRBD1. CDR3 length equals 15 residues. The germline V gene has CDR1 MNHEY and CDR2 SVGEGT. V lost 6 bases to trimming and J lost 5 bases; unmatched junction nucleotides: 12. CDR3 residues: CASSTRDRSGNEQYF. CDR3 sequence (DNA): TGTGCCAGCAGCACCCGGGACAGGAGTGGGAACGAGCAGTACTTC.

This sequence joins TRBV15 and TRBJ2-1, with D perhaps matching TRBD1 (6 bases). The V end lost 0 bases, the J end lost 7 bases, and 13 bases lay between the germline ends. Looked up from germline, CDR1 is LNHNV and CDR2 is YYDKDF (reference sequence). The CDR3 extends over 15 amino acids. DNA for the CDR3: TGTGCCACCAGCAGAGACTCGGGGCAGGGGAATGAGCAGTTCTTC. Translating it yields CATSRDSGQGNEQFF.

The rearrangement joins TRBV5-4 to TRBJ1-2; TRBD1 might be the D (6 bases). The CDR3 has 14 residues. The germline CDR1 and CDR2 sequences are SGHNT and YYREEE (reference sequence). The V gene lost 1 base and the J gene lost 4 bases, with 11 bases spanning the gap. The CDR3 DNA reads as TGTGCCAGCAGCTTGATCACAGGGACCTATGGCTACACCTTC. Residues: CASSLITGTYGYTF.

The chain couples TRBV19 to TRBJ2-2; 10 bases match TRBD2. The V segment lost 7 bases and the J segment 6 bases; nucleotides outside the gene matches: 5. Germline-derived CDR1 and CDR2 are LNHDA and SQIVND (reference sequence). The CDR3 is made up of 14 amino acids. The CDR3 nucleotides are TGTGCCAGTACCCCGGGACTAGCGCCCGGGGAGCTGTTTTTT. Translation: CASTPGLAPGELFF.

DNA for the CDR3: TGCGCCAGCAGCCAAATGAGGGCTGCGGGAGATACGCAGTATTTT. Encoded protein: CASSQMRAAGDTQYF. This chain uses TRBV4-3 with TRBJ2-3, with a possible D match to TRBD2 (5 bases). Germline assignment: CDR1 LGHNA and CDR2 YSLEER. V lost 2 bases to trimming and J lost 5 bases, with 14 bases between them. The CDR3 sequence is 15 residues long.

This clone was seen once. V usage is TRBV19 and J usage is TRBJ2-3; TRBD2 matches at 15 bases. The V and J ends lost 10 bases and 1 base, in that order; junction bases with no gene match: 6. The CDR3 is 16 amino acids. Per the germline V gene, CDR1 is LNHDA and CDR2 is SQIVND (reference sequence). In DNA form, the CDR3 reads TGTGCCACTAGGACTAGCGGGGGGGCGGGCACAGATACGCAGTATTTT. Amino acid sequence: CATRTSGGAGTDTQYF.

The J gene is TRBJ1-1, the V gene TRBV4-3; D is ambiguous. Germline loops: CDR1 LGHNA, CDR2 YSLEER. The ends were cut back, 5 bases at V and 5 bases at J, with 12 bases in the middle. The CDR3 has 13 amino acids. The CDR3 nucleotides are TGCGCCAGCAGCGACGGGGATAGGACTGAAGCTTTCTTT. This gives the protein CASSDGDRTEAFF.

Note on this clone: One end of the junction fails to match germline, which may point to a read error. The chain employs TRBV12-3 or TRBV12-4 and TRBJ1-1, with a weak D call TRBD1 (5 bases). The CDR3 has 12 residues. CDR3 sequence: CASSLDSLILGF. CDR3 bases: TGTGCCAGCAGCCTCGACAGTCTGATTCTCGGATTT.

This clone has only a few counts. The V gene is TRBV14, the J gene TRBJ2-7; 11 positions agree with TRBD1. CDR3 length: 15 amino acids. V was clipped by 4 bases and J by 2 bases; unmatched bases: 4. CDR1 SGHDN and CDR2 FVKESK come from the germline V gene. The CDR3 protein is CASSPGQGVPYEQYF. DNA of the CDR3: TGTGCCAGCAGCCCGGGACAGGGGGTGCCCTACGAGCAGTACTTC.

The chain links TRBV7-2 to TRBJ2-5; a possible D gene is TRBD1 (5 bases). Germline CDR1 SGHTA, CDR2 FQGNSA. The ends were cut back, 1 base at V and 5 bases at J, with 17 bases in the middle. The CDR3 is 16 residues long. CDR3 DNA sequence: TGTGCCAGCAGCTTAGGGCAGGGTGTAGATGGGGAGACCCAGTACTTC. Its translation: CASSLGQGVDGETQYF.

This clone came up once. The V gene is TRBV6-5, the J gene TRBJ1-6, with D unresolved. The V gene lost 7 bases and the J gene lost 9 bases, with 13 bases spanning the gap. The V gene's germline CDR1 is MNHEY and CDR2 SVGAGI. This CDR3 comprises 13 residues. CDR3 amino acids: CASKLDLGSPLHF. In DNA, the CDR3 is TGTGCCAGCAAGCTGGACTTGGGTTCACCCCTCCACTTT.

The chain is built from TRBV28 and TRBJ2-3; D may be TRBD1 (5 bases). In germline, CDR1 is MDHEN, CDR2 SYDVKM. The CDR3 length is 20 residues. The V end lost 4 bases, the J end lost 6 bases, and 32 bases lay between the germline ends. DNA of the CDR3: TGTGCCAGCAGTTCCCCAATATCCGTCCTGACAGTCTCTTTTCGGGATACGCAGTATTTT. Protein: CASSSPISVLTVSFRDTQYF.

The chain employs TRBV11-1 and TRBJ2-4; D is undetermined. Trimming left V 1 base short and J 7 bases short, with 8 bases between. Germline CDR1 reads SGHAT; CDR2 reads FQDESV (reference sequence). This CDR3 is 13 amino acids long. The DNA of the CDR3 is TGTGCCAGCAGCTTAGTTTACAGTAACATTCAGTACTTC. Amino acid sequence: CASSLVYSNIQYF.

V gene TRBV5-4 combines with J gene TRBJ2-7; 7 nucleotides align to TRBD1. CDR1 and CDR2 (germline): SGHNT, YYREEE (reference sequence). The CDR3 is made up of 15 amino acids. With V trimmed by 0 bases and J by 6 bases, 9 bases remained unmatched. CDR3 in DNA: TGTGCCAGCAGCTTGGAGGGGGCGAGAGGGGCCGAGCAGTACTTC. It codes for CASSLEGARGAEQYF.

The rearrangement links TRBV5-1 to TRBJ1-5; D uncertain. Trimming pared 4 bases from V and 0 bases from J, leaving 20 bases between. Germline-derived CDR1 and CDR2 are SGHRS and YFSETQ. The CDR3 spans 18 residues. The chain's CDR3 is CASSAGNPIRHSNQPQHF. CDR3 coding DNA: TGCGCCAGCAGCGCGGGGAACCCCATCCGCCATAGCAATCAGCCCCAGCATTTT. Looking up the rest from reference TRBV5-1 and TRBJ1-5 gives the full variable domain: KAGVTQTPRYLIKTRGQQVTLSCSPISGHRSVSWYQQTPGQGLQFLFEYFSETQRNKGNFPGRFSGRQFSNSRSEMNVSTLELGDSALYLCASSAGNPIRHSNQPQHFGDGTRLSIL.

This chain links TRBV11-2 with TRBJ2-7; D perhaps matches TRBD1 (6 bases). Trimming removed 3 bases from V and 2 bases from J, with 11 bases in between. The CDR3 spans 14 residues. CDR1 is SGHAT, CDR2 FQNNGV, per germline. The CDR3 protein is CASSLGQFTYEQYF. CDR3 sequence (DNA): TGTGCCAGCAGCTTGGGACAATTTACCTACGAGCAGTACTTC.

This chain uses TRBV5-6 with TRBJ2-5; 11 nucleotides align to TRBD1. Trimming cost V 2 bases and J 3 bases; bases outside gene matches: 6. From germline, CDR1 is SGHDT and CDR2 YYEEEE. CDR3 length: 16 amino acids. The chain's CDR3 is CASSLPPGQGEETQYF. The CDR3 DNA reads as TGTGCCAGCAGCTTACCTCCGGGACAGGGGGAAGAGACCCAGTACTTC.

The gene calls are TRBV19 and TRBJ1-5, with D unclear. Germline CDR1 LNHDA, CDR2 SQIVND (reference sequence). V was pared by 0 bases and J by 9 bases, with 9 bases between. This CDR3 comprises 13 residues. In DNA form, the CDR3 reads TGTGCCAGTAGTATAGATCTCCGGGGGCCCCAGCATTTT. Protein sequence: CASSIDLRGPQHF.